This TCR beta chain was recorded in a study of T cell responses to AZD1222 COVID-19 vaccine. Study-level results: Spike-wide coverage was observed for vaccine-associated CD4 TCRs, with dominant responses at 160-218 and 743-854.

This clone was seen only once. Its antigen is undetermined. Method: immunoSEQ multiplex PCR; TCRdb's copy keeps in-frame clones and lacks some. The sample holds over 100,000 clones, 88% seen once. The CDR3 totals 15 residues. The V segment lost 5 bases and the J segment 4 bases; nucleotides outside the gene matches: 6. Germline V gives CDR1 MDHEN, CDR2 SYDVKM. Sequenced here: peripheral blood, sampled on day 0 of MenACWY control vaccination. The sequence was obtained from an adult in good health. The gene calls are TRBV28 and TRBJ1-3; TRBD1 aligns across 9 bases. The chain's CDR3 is CASSDGTGYGNTIYF. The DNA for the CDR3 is TGTGCCAGCAGTGATGGGACAGGGTACGGAAACACCATATATTTT.